The entry below gives a single TCR beta chain sequence along with its context. The antigen remains undetermined. This specimen comes from a study of neoadjuvant nivolumab and ipilimumab in lung cancer. The CDR3 totals 13 residues. V was cut by 1 base and J by 2 bases, with 7 bases left in between. CDR1 and CDR2 from the germline V gene are SGHDT and YYEEEE. Regarding the study as a whole: TCR sequencing covered a small number of samples.

Clones were read by immunoSEQ multiplex PCR, and TCRdb kept only the in-frame ones, dropping some. Of about 18,000 clones detected, roughly 77% appear once; the ten largest clones hold roughly 7.1%. The sequences come from tumor tissue, collected after neoadjuvant nivolumab, alone or with ipilimumab, at or shortly before surgery. The gene calls are TRBV5-6 and TRBJ2-7; D is possibly TRBD1 (6 bases). The TCR originated in an adult with non-small cell lung cancer. The CDR3: CASSLWGPYEQYF. CDR3 bases: TGTGCCAGCAGCTTGTGGGGGCCCTACGAGCAGTACTTC.